These 28 T cell receptor beta chains originate from one sample sequenced in a study of Ad26.COV2.S vaccination and SARS-CoV-2 variants. Using immunoSEQ multiplex PCR, the repertoire was profiled, and TCRdb retains in-frame clones only, with some absent. The sample holds roughly 380,000 clones, around 84% seen once. Documented treatment: around 19 received Ad26.COV2.S at low or high dose, single or two shots; roughly five received placebo; per-sample allocation not given. Sampling occurred on day 63 after the first vaccine or placebo injection. Sequenced material: peripheral blood, taken in a trial of Ad26.COV2.S vaccine versus placebo. These TCRs come from a person aged 18-65 years who received the Ad26.COV2.S COVID-19 vaccine or a placebo.

The gene calls are TRBV4-2 and TRBJ1-6; 7 bases line up with TRBD1. Germline-derived CDR1 and CDR2 are LGHNA and YNFKEQ. J lost 10 bases, V lost 0 bases, and 15 bases had no gene match. This CDR3 spans 18 amino acids. The DNA of the CDR3 is TGTGCCAGCAGCCAAGACGGGCAGACATCGACAGGGAGGTCACCCCTCCACTTT. It yields the protein CASSQDGQTSTGRSPLHF.

The chain employs TRBV29-1 and TRBJ2-3; TRBD2 is a possible D gene (6 bases). Trimming removed 6 bases from V and 1 base from J, with 17 bases in between. The germline gives CDR1 SQVTM, CDR2 ANQGSEA. This CDR3 region has 15 residues. The CDR3 region is CSVVPAGYRTDTQYF. The CDR3 DNA is TGCAGCGTCGTCCCGGCGGGGTACCGCACAGATACGCAGTATTTT.

V gene TRBV9 combines with J gene TRBJ1-2; no firm D call. CDR3 size: 15 residues. Trimming left V 0 bases short and J 4 bases short, with 13 bases between. Germline V gives CDR1 SGDLS, CDR2 YYNGEE. In nucleotides, the CDR3 is TGTGCCAGCAGCGTAGTTTCCCAGAAAAGCTATGGCTACACCTTC. Translating gives CASSVVSQKSYGYTF.

This chain uses TRBV28 with TRBJ2-6, with D perhaps TRBD1 (6 bases). V lost 6 bases to trimming and J lost 1 base, with 10 bases between them. The length of the CDR3 is 15 residues. Germline V CDR1 and CDR2: MDHEN, SYDVKM. The chain's CDR3 is CASRGGQSGANVLTF. The DNA of the CDR3 is TGTGCCAGCAGGGGCGGACAGTCTGGGGCCAACGTCCTGACTTTC.

CDR3 bases: TGTGCCAGCCGGGGCGGGGGCGAGCAGTACTTC. Amino acid sequence: CASRGGGEQYF. The gene calls are TRBV18 and TRBJ2-7; 7 positions match TRBD2. V was clipped by 8 bases and J by 6 bases; unmatched bases: 4. CDR1 and CDR2 (germline): KGHSH, LQKENI. This CDR3 has 11 amino acids.

The chain joins TRBV5-8 to TRBJ2-2; D possibly corresponds to TRBD1 (6 bases). Germline V gene data show CDR1 as SGHTS and CDR2 as YDEGEE. The CDR3 consists of 16 residues. V lost 2 bases and J lost 4, with 15 bases in between. The CDR3 DNA follows: TGTGCCAGCAGCTTTGGCTGGGGGCGGGTCACCGGGGAGCTGTTTTTT. Its protein is CASSFGWGRVTGELFF.

V is TRBV19 and J is TRBJ1-2; D is undetermined. The CDR3 runs 14 residues. V dropped 5 bases and J dropped 0 bases, with 10 bases sitting between them. Germline CDR1 and CDR2: LNHDA and SQIVND (reference sequence). The CDR3 sequence is CASSPRASNYGYTF. The DNA for the CDR3 is TGTGCCAGTAGTCCTAGGGCTTCTAACTATGGCTACACCTTC.

This chain connects TRBV5-1 to TRBJ2-5, with D possibly being TRBD2 (5 bases). Germline values: CDR1 SGHRS, CDR2 YFSETQ. The V and J ends lost 6 bases and 4 bases respectively, with 22 bases between them. The CDR3 consists of 16 residues. The CDR3 sequence is CASTTSGREGRETQYF. As DNA, the CDR3 is TGCGCCAGCACTACCTCGGGTCGAGAGGGCCGAGAGACCCAGTACTTC. Variable domain in full (rest from reference TRBV5-1 and TRBJ2-5): KAGVTQTPRYLIKTRGQQVTLSCSPISGHRSVSWYQQTPGQGLQFLFEYFSETQRNKGNFPGRFSGRQFSNSRSEMNVSTLELGDSALYLCASTTSGREGRETQYFGPGTRLLVL.

The rearrangement links TRBV7-6 to TRBJ2-3; the match to TRBD2 covers 11 bases. The CDR3 covers 19 residues. Germline values: CDR1 SGHVS, CDR2 FNYEAQ. V trimming: 4 bases; J trimming: 2 bases; junction bases outside the gene matches: 14. For the CDR3, the DNA is TGTGCCAGCAGCTCAAACATTAATAGCGGGAGGGCCCTCACAGATACGCAGTATTTT. It yields the protein CASSSNINSGRALTDTQYF.

The V gene is TRBV5-1, the J gene TRBJ2-2, with TRBD2 as a possible D gene (5 bases). V was shortened by 0 bases and J by 4 bases, with 16 bases between the two germline ends. CDR1 is SGHRS, CDR2 YFSETQ, per germline. The CDR3 totals 17 residues. CDR3 coding DNA: TGCGCCAGCAGCTTGGCCTCGGGGAGTCGGGTCACCGGGGAGCTGTTTTTT. Protein sequence: CASSLASGSRVTGELFF.

This rearrangement joins TRBV2 to TRBJ2-5, with 10 bases lining up with TRBD2. V gave up 5 bases and J gave up 4 bases; unmatched junction bases: 1. Germline CDR1 and CDR2: SNHLY and FYNNEI. The CDR3 runs to 13 residues. As DNA, the CDR3 is TGTGCCAGCAGTAGCGGGGGGGGAGAGACCCAGTACTTC. Translation gives CASSSGGGETQYF.

This clone was seen ten or more times. This chain links TRBV6-1 with TRBJ1-5; weak D call: TRBD1 (5 bases). This CDR3 region has 13 residues. The V end was cut by 0 bases, the J end by 9 bases, with 9 bases between. CDR1 MNHNS and CDR2 SASEGT come from the germline V gene. The CDR3 nucleotides read TGTGCCAGCAGTGAAGCGCACAGGCTGCCCCAGCATTTT. It is translated as CASSEAHRLPQHF.

The rearrangement links TRBV29-1 to TRBJ1-2, with 7 bases aligning to TRBD1. Germline trimming cut 5 bases from V and 0 bases from J; bases unmatched to any gene: 3. The germline V gene encodes CDR1 SQVTM and CDR2 ANQGSEA. The CDR3 is made up of 13 amino acids. The CDR3 region has the DNA TGCAGCGTTTGGACAGGCCCTAACTATGGCTACACCTTC. It translates to CSVWTGPNYGYTF. The whole variable domain, remainder taken from reference TRBV29-1 and TRBJ1-2, is SAVISQKPSRDICQRGTSLTIQCQVDSQVTMMFWYRQQPGQSLTLIATANQGSEATYESGFVIDKFPISRPNLTFSTLTVSNMSPEDSSIYLCSVWTGPNYGYTFGSGTRLTVV.

V is TRBV5-6 and J is TRBJ2-2; 7 nucleotides line up with TRBD1. This CDR3 is 16 amino acids long. With V trimmed by 2 bases and J by 5 bases, 9 bases remained unmatched. Looked up from germline, CDR1 is SGHDT and CDR2 is YYEEEE. In DNA, the CDR3 is TGTGCCAGCAGCTTCCCGCGACAGGGTGCGACCGGGGAGCTGTTTTTT. This translates into CASSFPRQGATGELFF. Full variable domain (rest looked up from reference TRBV5-6 and TRBJ2-2): DAGVTQSPTHLIKTRGQQVTLRCSPKSGHDTVSWYQQALGQGPQFIFQYYEEEERQRGNFPDRFSGHQFPNYSSELNVNALLLGDSALYLCASSFPRQGATGELFFGEGSRLTVL.

The gene calls are TRBV5-6 and TRBJ1-2; 8 nucleotides agree with TRBD1. This CDR3 is built from 15 residues. Germline trimming cut 4 bases from V and 8 bases from J; bases unmatched to any gene: 13. Looked up from germline, CDR1 is SGHDT and CDR2 is YYEEEE. CDR3 nucleotide sequence: TGTGCCAGCAGCCTCCGTCGCGGGACAGGATCCGGCTACACCTTC. Protein: CASSLRRGTGSGYTF.

V gene TRBV6-5 combines with J gene TRBJ2-1; D uncertain. In germline, CDR1 is MNHEY, CDR2 SVGAGI. The CDR3 is 15 residues long. V shed 6 bases and J shed 5 bases, with 17 bases lying between them. The CDR3 DNA reads TGTGCCAGCAGCCGAATGCGCGGCTGGGACAATGAGCAGTTCTTC. Its translation: CASSRMRGWDNEQFF.

V gene TRBV5-4 combines with J gene TRBJ1-2; D gene uncertain. The germline gives CDR1 SGHNT, CDR2 YYREEE (reference sequence). The V gene lost 0 bases and the J gene lost 8 bases, with 11 bases spanning the gap. The CDR3 is 13 amino acids. CDR3 residues: CASSLDSSRGYTF. The DNA for the CDR3 is TGTGCCAGCAGCTTGGACAGCTCTCGCGGCTACACCTTC. The variable domain in full, completed from reference TRBV5-4 and TRBJ1-2, reads ETGVTQSPTHLIKTRGQQVTLRCSSQSGHNTVSWYQQALGQGPQFIFQYYREEENGRGNFPPRFSGLQFPNYSSELNVNALELDDSALYLCASSLDSSRGYTFGSGTRLTVV.

This rearrangement joins TRBV29-1 to TRBJ2-1; 10 nucleotides agree with TRBD2. This CDR3 contains 15 residues. Germline V gene sequence: CDR1 SQVTM, CDR2 ANQGSEA. V was clipped by 3 bases and J by 9 bases; unmatched bases: 11. The CDR3 region is CSVEPGLAWEGEQFF. In DNA form, the CDR3 reads TGCAGCGTTGAGCCGGGACTAGCGTGGGAGGGTGAGCAGTTCTTC.

The rearrangement joins TRBV9 to TRBJ2-3; D is undetermined. The V end lost 0 bases, the J end lost 2 bases, and 10 bases lay between the germline ends. Looked up from germline, CDR1 is SGDLS and CDR2 is YYNGEE. CDR3 length equals 15 residues. CDR3 residues: CASSVEGRATDTQYF. The CDR3 DNA follows: TGTGCCAGCAGCGTAGAAGGTAGAGCCACAGATACGCAGTATTTT.

The chain carries TRBV30 and TRBJ1-5; the D is unclear. V was shortened by 4 bases and J by 0 bases, with 13 bases between the two germline ends. This CDR3 is built from 15 residues. The germline CDR1 and CDR2 sequences are GTSNPN and SVGIG (reference sequence). CDR3 nucleotides: TGTGCCTGGAATGGGCCGGGAGGTAGCAATCAGCCCCAGCATTTT. It is translated as CAWNGPGGSNQPQHF. The full variable domain, completed using reference TRBV30 and TRBJ1-5, is SQTIHQWPATLVQPVGSPLSLECTVEGTSNPNLYWYRQAAGRGLQLLFYSVGIGQISSEVPQNLSASRPQDRQFILSSKKLLLSDSGFYLCAWNGPGGSNQPQHFGDGTRLSIL.

The chain has TRBV10-3 and TRBJ2-7; 10 bases line up with TRBD1. J gave up 6 bases and V 6 bases, and 8 bases lay outside the gene matches. Germline CDR1 ENHRY, CDR2 SYGVKD. The CDR3 spans 14 residues. CDR3 nucleotide sequence: TGTGCCATCAGCACCGGGACAGGGGTATTCGAGCAGTACTTC. Amino acid sequence: CAISTGTGVFEQYF.

This clone was observed a single time. V is TRBV28 and J is TRBJ2-1; 9 bases agree with TRBD2. Germline loops: CDR1 MDHEN, CDR2 SYDVKM. There are 16 residues in the CDR3. Trimming at V came to 5 bases and at J to 10 bases, leaving 15 bases not matched to a gene. CDR3 DNA: TGTGCCAGCAGTCCGAGAGGGCGGGCTAGCGGGATCGAGCAGTTCTTC. Encoded protein: CASSPRGRASGIEQFF.

The chain joins TRBV11-2 to TRBJ2-3; TRBD1 agrees at 9 bases. CDR1 and CDR2 from the germline V gene are SGHAT and FQNNGV. The trim removed 2 bases at V and 5 bases at J, leaving 8 bases unmatched. The CDR3 is made up of 16 amino acids. The CDR3 sequence is CASSLYGTGRIDTQYF. The CDR3 DNA reads as TGTGCCAGCAGCTTATATGGGACAGGGCGTATAGATACGCAGTATTTT. Supplemented by reference TRBV11-2 and TRBJ2-3, the full variable domain reads EAGVAQSPRYKIIEKRQSVAFWCNPISGHATLYWYQQILGQGPKLLIQFQNNGVVDDSQLPKDRFSAERLKGVDSTLKIQPAKLEDSAVYLCASSLYGTGRIDTQYFGPGTRLTVL.

The chain couples TRBV2 to TRBJ1-5, with D possibly matching TRBD1 (5 bases). Germline V gene data show CDR1 as SNHLY and CDR2 as FYNNEI. This CDR3 has 14 residues. The ends were cut back, 5 bases at V and 9 bases at J, with 17 bases in the middle. CDR3 sequence: CASSLMSVGGPQHF. The CDR3 nucleotides are TGTGCCAGCAGTTTAATGAGCGTTGGGGGGCCCCAGCATTTT.

This sequence joins TRBV18 and TRBJ2-5, with D possibly being TRBD2 (6 bases). CDR3 length equals 15 residues. Trimming left V 1 base short and J 3 bases short, with 12 bases between. CDR1 and CDR2 (germline): KGHSH, LQKENI. CDR3 DNA: TGTGCCAGCTCACCACAAGGAGGGCCCGAAGAGACCCAGTACTTC. Protein sequence: CASSPQGGPEETQYF.

The chain has TRBV6-5 and TRBJ1-4; 12 nucleotides align to TRBD1. Germline V gene data show CDR1 as MNHEY and CDR2 as SVGAGI. This CDR3 spans 15 amino acids. V lost 10 bases to trimming and J lost 4 bases; unmatched junction nucleotides: 7. The CDR3 sequence: CATGDRGRINEKLFF. As DNA, the CDR3 is TGTGCCACTGGGGACAGGGGGCGAATTAATGAAAAACTGTTTTTT.

Points on this clone: The sample holds other DNA sequences that translate to the same CDR3. V and J are TRBV6-5 and TRBJ1-5, with D possibly TRBD1 on 6 matching bases. CDR3 size: 13 residues. Trimming left V 4 bases short and J 5 bases short, with 9 bases between. The germline gives CDR1 MNHEY, CDR2 SVGAGI. CDR3 in amino acids: CASSWTADQPQHF. The CDR3 region has the DNA TGTGCCAGCAGTTGGACAGCCGATCAGCCCCAGCATTTT.

This chain connects TRBV2 to TRBJ2-7, with 11 bases aligning to TRBD1. Germline CDR1 is SNHLY and CDR2 is FYNNEI. The J segment lost 5 bases and the V segment lost 3 bases, leaving 6 bases of the junction unmatched. The CDR3 sequence is 15 residues long. This CDR3 is CASSEARTGGNEQYF. The CDR3 bases are TGTGCCAGCAGTGAGGCTCGGACAGGGGGCAACGAGCAGTACTTC.